This TCR beta chain was captured by sequencing in a study of shared clonotypes between healthy human individuals. This CDR3 has 15 amino acids. Germline CDR1 reads KGHSH; CDR2 reads LQKENI. The germline V and J ends were trimmed by 5 bases and 1 base, with 14 bases remaining between them. Measured with immunoSEQ multiplex PCR; TCRdb has only the in-frame clones, and not every one. The repertoire has some 2.1 million clones, about 95% of them found once; the top ten carry 0.13%. The specimen sequenced was naive CD4+ T cells sorted from blood. Subset here: CD45RA+ positively selected. The chain employs TRBV18 and TRBJ1-2; no definite D call. The TCR was taken from a man aged 18 to 30 in good health. This chain's CDR3 is CASSYADGNNYGYTF. Here the CDR3 DNA reads TGTGCCAGCTCATACGCGGACGGAAATAACTATGGCTACACCTTC.